This entry lists 21 T cell receptor beta chains sequenced from one sample in a study of CD8 T cells in ankylosing spondylitis. Study outcomes and limitations: Within ankylosing spondylitis blood, a TCR beta motif made up of eight highly homologous variants appeared to be characteristic.

These receptors are not linked to any known antigen. TCRdb re-derived calls from the 5' RACE reads in MiXCR, one entry per CDR3 protein. The table has about 210,000 distinct CDR3 sequences, more than 5.5% seen once. The sequencing input was blood, either unsorted or a sorted T cell fraction (not recorded which). Receptors were obtained from a male donor with ankylosing spondylitis.

This clonotype has ten or more counts. The rearrangement uses TRBV6-5 and TRBJ1-1; TRBD1 might be the D (5 bases). The CDR3 is made up of 16 amino acids. V was clipped by 3 bases and J by 11 bases, with 25 bases between them. Germline CDR1 MNHEY, CDR2 SVGAGI. The CDR3 is CASSYVGPVGFLLAFF. The CDR3 DNA sequence: TGTGCCAGCAGTTATGTGGGGCCCGTTGGATTTTTATTGGCTTTCTTT.

This clonotype was observed many times. This chain uses TRBV7-2 with TRBJ2-3; the match to TRBD2 covers 13 bases. This CDR3 spans 18 amino acids. Trimming took 2 bases from V and 2 from J; bases not matched to a gene: 7. From germline, CDR1 is SGHTA and CDR2 FQGNSA. CDR3 region: CASSLTYGLAGATDTQYF. In nucleotides, the CDR3 is TGTGCCAGCAGCTTAACATATGGACTAGCGGGGGCCACAGATACGCAGTATTTT.

V is TRBV27 and J is TRBJ2-7; tentative D call: TRBD1 (6 bases). CDR3 length: 15 residues. Germline values: CDR1 MNHEY, CDR2 SMNVEV (reference sequence). With 4 bases removed from V and 1 base from J, the gap between germline ends came to 14 bases. The CDR3 DNA reads as TGTGCCAGCAGTTATTCTGAAGGGGGATCCTACGAGCAGTACTTC. Residues: CASSYSEGGSYEQYF.

This clonotype was recorded at least ten times. This rearrangement joins TRBV29-1 to TRBJ2-1; weak D call: TRBD2 (6 bases). CDR3 length: 14 amino acids. Per germline, CDR1 SQVTM and CDR2 ANQGSEA. V was pared by 4 bases and J by 3 bases, with 13 bases between. CDR3 protein: CSVGGMAVYNEQFF. The CDR3 bases are TGCAGCGTTGGCGGGATGGCGGTCTACAATGAGCAGTTCTTC.

This clonotype has ten or more counts. The V gene is TRBV18, the J gene TRBJ1-1; D is ambiguous. This CDR3 spans 12 amino acids. Trimming removed 4 bases from V and 3 bases from J, with 6 bases in between. Germline V gene lookup returns CDR1 KGHSH and CDR2 LQKENI. CDR3 in DNA: TGTGCCAGCTCACGGGCGGACACTGAAGCTTTCTTT. Protein sequence: CASSRADTEAFF. The full variable domain, in which reference TRBV18 and TRBJ1-1 provide the parts outside the CDR3, is NAGVMQNPRHLVRRRGQEARLRCSPMKGHSHVYWYRQLPEEGLKFMVYLQKENIIDESGMPKERFSAEFPKEGPSILRIQQVVRGDSAAYFCASSRADTEAFFGQGTRLTVV.

This clonotype was found many times. The CDR3 coding sequence is TGTGCCAGCAGCGGACTAGCGGGGAGATCCTACGAGCAGTACTTC. Its translation is CASSGLAGRSYEQYF. The rearrangement joins TRBV2 to TRBJ2-7; the match to TRBD2 covers 12 bases. Germline loops: CDR1 SNHLY, CDR2 FYNNEI. The CDR3 spans 15 residues. With 6 bases clipped from V and 1 base from J, the junction kept 4 bases outside the gene matches.

The gene calls are TRBV7-2 and TRBJ2-7; 9 nucleotides align to TRBD1. Germline V gene sequence: CDR1 SGHTA, CDR2 FQGNSA. V trimming: 5 bases; J trimming: 2 bases; junction bases outside the gene matches: 7. There are 15 residues in the CDR3. CDR3 amino acids: CASSPTTGGPYEQYF. The CDR3 bases are TGTGCCAGCAGCCCAACGACAGGGGGGCCCTACGAGCAGTACTTC.

This clonotype was observed at least ten times. The CDR3 nucleotides read TGTGCCAGCAGCTTAGGGACAGGTCGGTACAATGAGCAGTTCTTC. As protein: CASSLGTGRYNEQFF. The chain has TRBV7-9 and TRBJ2-1; the match to TRBD1 covers 7 bases. The length of the CDR3 is 15 residues. Germline CDR1 and CDR2: SEHNR and FQNEAQ (reference sequence). V lost 1 base and J lost 4; bases outside the gene matches: 4.

This clonotype was counted at least ten times. V usage is TRBV7-8 and J usage is TRBJ2-1; the D gene is possibly TRBD1 (5 bases). The V end lost 4 bases, the J end lost 12 bases, and 13 bases lay between the germline ends. In germline, CDR1 is SGHVS, CDR2 FQNEAQ. The CDR3 loop spans 12 amino acids. CDR3 nucleotide sequence: TGTGCCAGCAGCTCCGGACAAGTTGGGCAGTTCTTC. Amino acids: CASSSGQVGQFF.

Many counts were recorded for this clonotype. The chain employs TRBV6-2 or TRBV6-3 and TRBJ2-1; weak D call: TRBD2 (6 bases). V lost 4 bases and J lost 3, with 10 bases in between. Germline assignment: CDR1 MNHEY and CDR2 SVGEGT. CDR3 length: 14 amino acids. The CDR3, as DNA: TGTGCCAGCAGTTTTGGACTAAACTACAATGAGCAGTTCTTC. This codes for CASSFGLNYNEQFF.

This clonotype showed up just a few times. The CDR3 DNA follows: TGCAGCGTTGAGTTGGGGGCAATCTCTGGAAACACCATATATTTT. This codes for CSVELGAISGNTIYF. The chain carries TRBV29-1 and TRBJ1-3; D perhaps matches TRBD1 (6 bases). Germline CDR1 SQVTM, CDR2 ANQGSEA. The V end lost 3 bases, the J end lost 0 bases, and 12 bases lay between the germline ends. The CDR3 spans 15 residues.

This clonotype has ten or more counts. The chain combines TRBV5-1 with TRBJ2-7; D is unresolved. This CDR3 contains 12 residues. V lost 5 bases, J lost 0 bases, and 6 bases lay in between. CDR1 SGHRS and CDR2 YFSETQ come from the germline V gene. CDR3 sequence reads: CASRDDSYEQYF. The CDR3 DNA is TGCGCCAGCAGGGATGACTCCTACGAGCAGTACTTC.

This clonotype was found many times. V is TRBV3-1 and J is TRBJ2-1; weak D call: TRBD1 (5 bases). Germline CDR1 and CDR2: LGHDT and YNNKEL (reference sequence). Trimming took 0 bases from V and 3 from J, leaving 12 bases between them. The CDR3 spans 16 residues. CDR3 sequence reads: CASSQDAAGYYNEQFF. The CDR3 bases are TGTGCCAGCAGCCAAGATGCGGCAGGGTACTACAATGAGCAGTTCTTC.

This clonotype was seen many times. The chain uses TRBV7-3 and TRBJ1-1, with a possible D match to TRBD1 (6 bases). Germline CDR1 reads SGHTA; CDR2 reads FQGTGA. The CDR3 consists of 15 residues. V lost 2 bases and J 11 bases, leaving 21 bases between the germline ends. The DNA of the CDR3 is TGTGCCAGCAGCTTAGAGCGCGGGGGCCGTTTCGGTGCTTTCTTT. Protein sequence: CASSLERGGRFGAFF.

There are many counts of this clonotype. The V and J genes are TRBV20-1 and TRBJ2-7, with D unresolved. The germline gives CDR1 DFQATT, CDR2 SNEGSKA (reference sequence). The CDR3 contains 15 residues. V lost 4 bases and J 7 bases, leaving 23 bases between the germline ends. The chain's CDR3 is CSANSPWRQTREQYF. The CDR3 DNA reads TGCAGTGCTAACTCACCGTGGAGACAAACGCGTGAGCAGTACTTC.

The chain is built from TRBV29-1 and TRBJ1-1; a weak D match, TRBD1 (5 bases). Trimming stripped 8 bases from V and 4 bases from J, with 17 bases between. This CDR3 is built from 13 residues. Germline lookup yields CDR1 SQVTM and CDR2 ANQGSEA. CDR3: CSTPKGLGTEAFF. Here the CDR3 DNA reads TGCAGCACCCCCAAGGGACTTGGCACTGAAGCTTTCTTT.

This clonotype was counted at least ten times. V and J are TRBV6-1 and TRBJ2-7; the match to TRBD1 covers 7 bases. CDR1 and CDR2 from the germline V gene are MNHNS and SASEGT. This CDR3 has 13 residues. V dropped 3 bases and J dropped 3; count of bases not matched to a gene: 2. CDR3 coding DNA: TGTGCCAGCAGTGACAGGGGGAACTACGAGCAGTACTTC. Its translation is CASSDRGNYEQYF.

The sample holds many counts of this clonotype. The chain joins TRBV11-2 to TRBJ1-5, with D unclear. The ends were cut back, 1 base at V and 6 bases at J, with 16 bases in the middle. CDR1 is SGHAT and CDR2 is FQNNGV in the germline V gene. The CDR3 sequence is 16 residues long. CDR3 nucleotide sequence: TGTGCCAGCAGCTTAGGCCCCGGGCAGGTTAGTCAGCCCCAGCATTTT. Its protein is CASSLGPGQVSQPQHF.

This clonotype has only a few counts. The J gene is TRBJ2-7, the V gene TRBV7-9; 12 bases map to TRBD2. Per germline, CDR1 SEHNR and CDR2 FQNEAQ (reference sequence). CDR3 length: 16 amino acids. V gave up 5 bases and J gave up 0 bases; unmatched junction bases: 5. The CDR3 sequence: CASSGSTSGSSYEQYF. Written as DNA, the CDR3 is TGTGCCAGCAGCGGGTCGACTAGCGGGAGCTCCTACGAGCAGTACTTC.

In this sample, this clonotype turned up many times. The rearrangement joins TRBV9 to TRBJ1-2; D gene unclear. This CDR3 spans 15 amino acids. CDR1 and CDR2 from the germline V gene are SGDLS and YYNGEE. V was trimmed by 5 bases and J by 6 bases, leaving 20 bases between them. CDR3: CASRGKGKGMDGYTF. CDR3 nucleotides: TGTGCCAGCAGGGGAAAGGGTAAAGGGATGGATGGCTACACCTTC.

V usage is TRBV7-6 and J usage is TRBJ2-1; 10 nucleotides match TRBD2. The CDR3 extends over 16 amino acids. Germline V gives CDR1 SGHVS, CDR2 FNYEAQ. Trimming at V came to 3 bases and at J to 4 bases, leaving 6 bases not matched to a gene. In DNA form, the CDR3 reads TGTGCCAGCAGCTTCATCACTAGCGGGGCTTACAATGAGCAGTTCTTC. This encodes CASSFITSGAYNEQFF. Full variable domain (remainder filled in from reference TRBV7-6 and TRBJ2-1): GAGVSQSPRYKVTKRGQDVALRCDPISGHVSLYWYRQALGQGPEFLTYFNYEAQQDKSGLPNDRFSAERPEGSISTLTIQRTEQRDSAMYRCASSFITSGAYNEQFFGPGTRLTVL.